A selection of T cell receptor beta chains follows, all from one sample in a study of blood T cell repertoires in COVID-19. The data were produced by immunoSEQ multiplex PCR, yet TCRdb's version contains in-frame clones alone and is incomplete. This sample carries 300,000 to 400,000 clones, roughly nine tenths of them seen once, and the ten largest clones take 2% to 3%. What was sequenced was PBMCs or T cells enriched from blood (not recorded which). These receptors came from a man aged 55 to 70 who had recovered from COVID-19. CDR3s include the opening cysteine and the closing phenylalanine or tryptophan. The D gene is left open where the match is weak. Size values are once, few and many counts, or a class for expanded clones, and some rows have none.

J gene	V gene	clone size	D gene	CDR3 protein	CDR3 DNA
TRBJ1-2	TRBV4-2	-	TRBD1	CASSPGTVRGAYGYTF	TGTGCCAGCAGCCCGGGGACAGTAAGAGGGGCCTATGGCTACACCTTC
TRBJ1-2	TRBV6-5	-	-	CASKQTNYGYTF	TGTGCCAGCAAACAGACAAACTATGGCTACACCTTC
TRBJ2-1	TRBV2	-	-	CASSEAQWGWGLF	TGTGCCAGCAGTGAAGCGCAGTGGGGTTGGGGGCTCTTC
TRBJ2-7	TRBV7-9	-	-	CASSPRGGAGKSYEQYF	TGTGCCAGCAGCCCTAGGGGCGGGGCAGGGAAGTCCTACGAGCAGTACTTC
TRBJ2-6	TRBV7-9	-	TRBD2	CASSSVAGGPGANVLTF	TGTGCCAGCAGCTCAGTAGCGGGGGGGCCTGGGGCCAACGTCCTGACTTTC
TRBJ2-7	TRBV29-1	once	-	CSVEVVSSYEQYF	TGCAGCGTTGAAGTCGTCAGCTCCTACGAGCAGTACTTC
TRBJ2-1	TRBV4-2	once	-	CASSQGARGLYNEQFF	TGTGCCAGCAGCCAAGGGGCCCGGGGACTCTACAATGAGCAGTTCTTC
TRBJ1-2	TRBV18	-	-	CASSPMGQLAGYTF	TGTGCCAGCTCACCCATGGGACAACTCGCTGGCTACACCTTC
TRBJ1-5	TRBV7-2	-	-	CASSLSSSGQPQHF	TGTGCCAGCAGCTTATCTTCTTCGGGTCAGCCCCAGCATTTT
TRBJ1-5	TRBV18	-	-	CASSPQFGKQPQHF	TGTGCCAGCTCACCTCAGTTTGGCAAACAGCCCCAGCATTTT
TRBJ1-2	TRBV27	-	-	CASSFRGNYGYTF	TGTGCCAGCAGTTTTCGGGGGAACTATGGCTACACCTTC
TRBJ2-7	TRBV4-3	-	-	CASSQDLGTFSRQYF	TGCGCCAGCAGCCAAGATCTGGGGACATTTTCCCGGCAGTACTTC
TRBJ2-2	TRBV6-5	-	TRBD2	CARGGPGDTGELFF	TGTGCCAGGGGAGGGCCGGGGGACACCGGGGAGCTGTTTTTT
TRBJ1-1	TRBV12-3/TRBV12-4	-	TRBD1	CASSSDRVRTFF	TGTGCCAGCAGCTCGGACAGGGTCAGGACTTTCTTT
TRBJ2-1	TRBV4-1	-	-	CASSHPPKDSRRQFF	TGCGCCAGCAGCCATCCACCTAAGGACAGCCGAAGACAGTTCTTC
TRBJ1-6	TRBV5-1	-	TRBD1	CASSQGQGVGSPLHF	TGCGCCAGCAGCCAGGGACAGGGGGTGGGTTCACCCCTCCACTTT
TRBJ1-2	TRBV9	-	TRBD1	CASSVGQGVGYGYTF	TGTGCCAGCAGCGTGGGACAGGGAGTCGGATATGGCTACACCTTC
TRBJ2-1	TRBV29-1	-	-	CSVANADSGEQFF	TGCAGCGTGGCGAACGCTGATTCGGGTGAGCAGTTCTTC
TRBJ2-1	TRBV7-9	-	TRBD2	CASSLARGTSGVRNEQFF	TGTGCCAGCAGCTTAGCGCGAGGGACTAGCGGGGTTCGAAATGAGCAGTTCTTC
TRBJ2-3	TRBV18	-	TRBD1	CASSPPGQGRSDTQYF	TGTGCCAGCTCACCGCCGGGACAGGGGAGGTCAGATACGCAGTATTTT
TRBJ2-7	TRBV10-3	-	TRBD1	CAISPGQGAYEQYF	TGTGCCATATCGCCGGGACAGGGAGCCTACGAGCAGTACTTC
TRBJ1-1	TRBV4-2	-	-	CASRPGEGTEAFF	TGTGCCAGCAGACCGGGGGAGGGCACTGAAGCTTTCTTT
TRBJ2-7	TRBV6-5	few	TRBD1	CASRRDRLNEQYF	TGTGCCAGCAGAAGGGACAGGTTGAACGAGCAGTACTTC
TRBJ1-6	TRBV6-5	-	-	CASSYGRGSYNSPLHF	TGTGCCAGCAGTTACGGCAGGGGCTCCTATAATTCACCCCTCCACTTT
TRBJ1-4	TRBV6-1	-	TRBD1	CASSDRGHDEKLFF	TGTGCCAGCAGTGACAGGGGGCATGATGAAAAACTGTTTTTT
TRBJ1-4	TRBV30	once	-	CAWSVWNSEKLFF	TGTGCCTGGAGTGTATGGAACAGTGAAAAACTGTTTTTT
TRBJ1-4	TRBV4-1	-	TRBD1	CASSQVLTGTNEKLFF	TGCGCCAGCAGCCAAGTTTTGACAGGGACTAATGAAAAACTGTTTTTT
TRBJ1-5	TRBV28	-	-	CASRTQGVQPQHF	TGTGCCAGCAGGACACAGGGAGTACAGCCCCAGCATTTT
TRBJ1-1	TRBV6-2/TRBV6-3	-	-	CASSYGTTNTEAFF	TGTGCCAGCAGTTACGGCACAACGAACACTGAAGCTTTCTTT
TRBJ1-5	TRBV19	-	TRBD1	CASSWDRVGYSNQPQHF	TGTGCCAGTAGCTGGGACAGGGTGGGCTATAGCAATCAGCCCCAGCATTTT
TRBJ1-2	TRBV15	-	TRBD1	CATSRGGQGNYGYTF	TGTGCCACCAGCAGAGGGGGACAGGGTAACTATGGCTACACCTTC
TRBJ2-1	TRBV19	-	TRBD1	CASSDGTVTYNEQFF	TGTGCCAGTAGCGACGGGACAGTGACCTACAATGAGCAGTTCTTC
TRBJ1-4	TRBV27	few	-	CASSHGRGNEKLFF	TGTGCCAGCAGTCACGGTAGGGGAAATGAAAAACTGTTTTTT
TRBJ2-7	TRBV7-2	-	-	CASSLYLGGGGYEQYF	TGTGCCAGCAGCCTCTATCTCGGGGGAGGTGGCTACGAGCAGTACTTC
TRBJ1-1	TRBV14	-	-	CASSNLRTANTEAFF	TGTGCCAGCAGCAATCTTAGGACAGCGAACACTGAAGCTTTCTTT
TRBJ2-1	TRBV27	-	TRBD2	CASSSGTSGYNEQFF	TGTGCCAGCAGTTCCGGGACTAGCGGATACAATGAGCAGTTCTTC
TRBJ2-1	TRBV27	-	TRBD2	CASSSLLAGVLGEQFF	TGTGCCAGCAGTTCCCTCCTCGCGGGGGTTTTGGGTGAGCAGTTCTTC
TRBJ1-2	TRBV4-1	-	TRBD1	CASSQGTGEGYGYTF	TGCGCCAGCAGCCAAGGGACAGGGGAGGGGTATGGCTACACCTTC
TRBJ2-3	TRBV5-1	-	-	CASSLGEGRTDTQYF	TGCGCCAGCAGCTTGGGTGAGGGCCGCACAGATACGCAGTATTTT
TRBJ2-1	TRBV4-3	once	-	CASSQDRSGSYNEQFF	TGCGCCAGCAGCCAAGATCGTAGCGGCTCCTACAATGAGCAGTTCTTC
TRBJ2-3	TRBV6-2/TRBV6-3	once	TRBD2	CASSYDRGGIGDTQYF	TGTGCCAGCAGTTACGATCGGGGGGGCATTGGAGATACGCAGTATTTT
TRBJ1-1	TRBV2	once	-	CASSRRVATEAFF	TGTGCCAGTTCCCGCAGGGTCGCCACTGAAGCTTTCTTT
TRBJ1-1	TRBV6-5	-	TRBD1	CASSKDDREIF	TGTGCCAGCAGCAAGGATGACAGGGAAATCTTT
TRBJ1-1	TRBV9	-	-	CASSVDRAVRASTEAFF	TGTGCCAGCAGCGTAGACAGAGCAGTCCGAGCTTCCACTGAAGCTTTCTTT
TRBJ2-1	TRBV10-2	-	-	CASSERLLNNEQFF	TGCGCCAGCAGTGAGCGACTCCTTAACAATGAGCAGTTCTTC
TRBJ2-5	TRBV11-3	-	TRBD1	CASSLEGYGTAPKETQYF	TGTGCCAGCAGCTTAGAAGGTTACGGGACAGCTCCCAAAGAGACCCAGTACTTC
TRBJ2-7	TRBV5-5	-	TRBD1	CASSGRQGGGEQYF	TGTGCCAGCAGCGGCAGACAGGGGGGCGGCGAGCAGTACTTC
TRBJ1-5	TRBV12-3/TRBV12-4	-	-	CASSLRVLQPQHF	TGTGCCAGCAGTTTACGGGTTTTACAGCCCCAGCATTTT
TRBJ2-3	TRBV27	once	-	CASKGAQREDTQYF	TGTGCCAGCAAAGGTGCACAGAGGGAGGATACGCAGTATTTT
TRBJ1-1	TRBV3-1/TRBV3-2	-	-	CASSAAAGTEAFF	TGTGCCAGCAGTGCAGCCGCGGGAACTGAAGCTTTCTTT
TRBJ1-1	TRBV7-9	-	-	CASSFGQVFEAFF	TGTGCCAGCAGCTTCGGTCAGGTATTTGAAGCTTTCTTT
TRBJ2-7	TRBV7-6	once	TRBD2	CASSWIAGGIHEQYF	TGTGCCAGCAGTTGGATAGCGGGAGGCATCCACGAGCAGTACTTC
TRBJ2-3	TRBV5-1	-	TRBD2	CASSPVAGGSTDTQYF	TGCGCCAGCAGCCCTGTAGCGGGAGGGAGCACAGATACGCAGTATTTT
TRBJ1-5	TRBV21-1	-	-	CASSIYEDRGQPQHF	TGTGCCAGCAGCATATACGAGGATAGAGGACAGCCCCAGCATTTT
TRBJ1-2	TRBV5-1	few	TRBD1	CASSRQGNYGYTF	TGCGCCAGCAGCCGACAGGGGAACTATGGCTACACCTTC
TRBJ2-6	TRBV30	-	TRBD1	CAWRGGALPGANVLTF	TGTGCCTGGAGAGGGGGCGCGTTACCTGGGGCCAACGTCCTGACTTTC
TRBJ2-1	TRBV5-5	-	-	CASSQGSAYNEQFF	TGTGCCAGCAGCCAGGGTTCGGCTTACAATGAGCAGTTCTTC
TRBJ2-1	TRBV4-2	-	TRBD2	CASSQDKASSGERFF	TGTGCCAGCAGCCAAGATAAGGCGAGTAGCGGGGAACGGTTCTTC